The T cell receptor beta chain described here comes from a study of Graves' ophthalmopathy and Graves' hyperthyroidism (dated by TCRdb to between 2018 and 2020). Turning to the overall study: Peripheral blood was collected at initial diagnosis, prior to any treatment. An independent validation cohort was composed of some 19 hyperthyroidism patients and 17 patients who later progressed from hyperthyroidism to ophthalmopathy. To explore V-J signatures distinguishing ophthalmopathy from hyperthyroidism, a discovery set of around 97 patients (roughly 45 ophthalmopathy, roughly 55 stable hyperthyroidism) was enrolled. In five or six hyperthyroidism patients, the T-cell repertoire of thyroid tissue was compared with the T-cell repertoire of blood. After sampling, hyperthyroidism patients received methimazole starting at 30 mg daily, and ophthalmopathy patients received high-dose intravenous methylprednisolone. To tell Graves' ophthalmopathy apart from Graves' hyperthyroidism, and to predict which patients would progress to ophthalmopathy, the study relied on TCR beta repertoire signatures. The approximately 100 discovery patients were randomly divided into training and test sets at a 7:3 ratio. In total, 135 blood samples were TCR-sequenced: roughly 45 ophthalmopathy, 80 or so hyperthyroidism and some 17 hyperthyroidism-to-ophthalmopathy patients.

Ophthalmopathy patients had moderately to severely active disease, Clinical Activity Score of at least 3, NOSPECS grade of at least 4, and disease duration under 3 months. Patients with other autoimmune diseases, uncontrolled infections, pregnancy or lactation were excluded. Clinical symptoms, serum thyroxine, TRAb, thyroid ultrasound and orbital computed tomography formed the basis of the diagnosis. PBMCs were isolated from about 10 ml of fresh peripheral blood by Ficoll-Paque density gradient centrifugation. Trizol reagent was used to extract the total RNA, and its quality was then checked on an Agilent 2100 Bioanalyzer. For repertoire sequencing, TCR beta CDR3 regions were amplified from RNA transcripts. The first round was an RT-PCR using HTBI primers with the Qiagen OneStep RT-PCR kit, and this first round was followed by a second-round multiplex PCR, then size selection and purification. Sequencing of the libraries was carried out on an Illumina HiSeq2000 in paired-end mode with 100 bp reads. In the source study's methods: SOAPnuke was used for read processing, and reads with adapters, uncalled bases, a mean Phred below 15, or no exact constant-primer or identifier match were discarded. High-quality paired reads were merged with COPE v1.2.5. Clonotypes were defined as unique nucleotide sequences and were aligned to IMGT TRB V, D and J references using MiTCR v1.1. Analysis was restricted to V-J combinations with a frequency above 0.0001, which covered 99.2% of repertoires. For each V-J combination, a TCR clonal expansion and chaos score was defined as the ratio of F50 clonal expansion to chaos observed in the TCRdist matrix. Welch's t-statistics and random forest were used to reduce features to 13 V-J combinations, which were fed into a naive Bayes classifier. The Morisita-Horn index was used to measure how similar the thyroid and blood repertoires were. The public reads were reprocessed in TCRdb via fastp at Q25 and MiXCR, keeping in-frame beta chains. Identical CDR3 protein sequences are pooled into one entry, listed with their most common genes and DNA. V and J calls and clone size were set by TCRdb, not the authors. In all, the sample holds about 400,000 distinct CDR3 sequences, and approximately 20% of those were seen once. The ten largest clones take up 1.5% to 2% of the sample.

Here is what the overall study found, with its caveats: No statistical method was used to set the sample size in advance, and the investigators knew which group each participant was assigned to. In validation, the model predicted ophthalmopathy progression with 70.59% sensitivity and roughly 72% specificity; more than ten predicted patients were CT-confirmed with GO in a median of approximately six months. In cross-validation, the 13-signature model distinguished ophthalmopathy from stable hyperthyroidism with 87.88% sensitivity and roughly 84% specificity, while in the test set the corresponding values were about 80% and 75%. Among expanded thyroid clonotypes with frequency above 0.001, most also showed up in blood, which suggests that blood repertoires may reflect the thyroid immune response.

Regarding this clonotype: Its antigen is still unknown. Base qualities were left out, and no much larger clone turns up one base away.

The germline V gene supplies CDR1 MDHEN and CDR2 SYDVKM. The junction shows trimming of 6 bases on V and 4 bases on J, plus 15 bases between the germline ends. The CDR3, from cysteine to phenylalanine, totals 14 residues. The kept DNA is CDR3 alone, 42 bases in frame from the first base. In this chain, TRBV28 is recombined with TRBJ1-2; the D gene is perhaps TRBD1, on 5 matching bases. The sequenced sample was peripheral blood. The receptor was derived from a woman younger than 30 with Graves' ophthalmopathy. Donor details come from another sample of the same person, matched by shared clones. The CDR3 corresponds to CASSGEGWVYGYTF. Here is the DNA: TGTGCCAGCAGCGGTGAGGGGTGGGTCTATGGCTACACCTTC.